The rows below give T cell receptor beta chains drawn from one sample of a study of T cells in Graves' hyperthyroidism and ophthalmopathy. TCRdb re-called the multiplex PCR reads with MiXCR, one entry per CDR3 protein. Of about 600,000 distinct CDR3 sequences in the sample, about 16% are singletons; the top ten hold roughly 3.5%. The source material was blood. These receptors were taken from a woman aged 40 to 50 with Graves' ophthalmopathy. CDR3s include the opening cysteine and the closing phenylalanine or tryptophan. Fields, in order: V gene, J gene, clone size, D gene, CDR3 protein, CDR3 DNA. A D gene is named only where the DNA matches it firmly. Size is stated for part of the rows, as once, few or many counts, or as a class when the clone is expanded.

TRBV6-1	TRBJ2-1	many	.	CASSEAPRGGEQFF	TGTGCCAGCAGTGAAGCCCCCCGCGGTGGTGAGCAGTTCTTC
TRBV18	TRBJ1-1	.	TRBD1	CASSPTGTQNTEAFF	TGTGCCAGCTCTCCGACAGGGACCCAGAACACTGAAGCTTTCTTT
TRBV11-2	TRBJ2-7	many	.	CASSLGLLYEQYF	TGTGCCAGCAGCTTGGGACTGCTCTACGAGCAGTACTTC
TRBV20-1	TRBJ1-4	many	TRBD1	CSASGGRGKLFF	TGCAGTGCTTCAGGGGGCCGAGGAAAACTGTTTTTT
TRBV5-1	TRBJ2-2	.	.	CASSPDQRSNTGELFF	TGCGCCAGCAGCCCGGATCAGCGATCGAACACCGGGGAGCTGTTTTTT
TRBV2	TRBJ1-2	many	.	CASSDRSGDPYGYTF	TGTGCCAGCAGTGATAGATCCGGTGACCCTTATGGCTACACCTTC
TRBV2	TRBJ1-6	.	TRBD1	CASSERAGGNSPLHF	TGTGCCAGCAGTGAACGGGCAGGGGGTAATTCACCCCTCCACTTT
TRBV7-2	TRBJ2-3	many	TRBD2	CASSFWTGGADTQYF	TGTGCCAGCAGCTTCTGGACGGGAGGCGCAGATACGCAGTATTTT
TRBV2	TRBJ1-4	many	.	CASYRVGANEKLFF	TGTGCCAGTTACAGGGTCGGGGCTAATGAAAAACTGTTTTTT
TRBV20-1	TRBJ2-3	many	TRBD2	CSAGLAGDLTDTQYF	TGCAGTGCCGGACTAGCGGGGGATCTCACAGATACGCAGTATTTT
TRBV14	TRBJ1-2	few	.	CASSQLGFGYTF	TGTGCCAGCAGCCAATTAGGGTTCGGCTACACCTTC
TRBV11-2	TRBJ2-2	few	TRBD1	CASSSGTGAYTGELFF	TGTGCCAGCAGCTCCGGGACAGGGGCCTACACCGGGGAGCTGTTTTTT
TRBV19	TRBJ2-3	few	TRBD1	CASRGRGQATDTQYF	TGTGCCAGTCGAGGGCGGGGACAGGCAACAGATACGCAGTATTTT
TRBV7-2	TRBJ2-1	many	TRBD1	CASSRRTGYEQFF	TGTGCCAGCAGCCGCAGGACAGGGTATGAGCAGTTCTTC
TRBV30	TRBJ2-5	many	TRBD1	CAWSEDRVGETQYF	TGTGCCTGGAGTGAAGACAGGGTTGGGGAGACCCAGTACTTC
TRBV28	TRBJ1-1	.	.	CAITERPRGTEAFF	TGTGCCATCACCGAACGGCCTCGAGGCACTGAAGCTTTCTTT
TRBV11-2	TRBJ2-5	many	.	CASSLAGAETQYF	TGTGCCAGCAGCTTAGCGGGCGCGGAGACCCAGTACTTC
TRBV20-1	TRBJ2-1	many	TRBD2	CSATGTSGRIRPINNEQFF	TGCAGTGCGACCGGGACTAGCGGGAGGATTCGACCGATAAACAATGAGCAGTTCTTC
TRBV6-2/TRBV6-3	TRBJ1-4	.	TRBD1	CASKEQGLWEKLFF	TGTGCCAGCAAAGAACAGGGGCTGTGGGAAAAACTGTTTTTT
TRBV18	TRBJ1-3	.	TRBD1	CASSPPTGEYGNTIYF	TGTGCCAGCTCACCACCCACAGGGGAGTACGGAAACACCATATATTTT
TRBV7-8	TRBJ2-5	many	TRBD1	CASSPRPGTGQETQYF	TGTGCCAGCTCCCCCCGACCCGGGACAGGACAAGAGACCCAGTACTTC
TRBV6-1	TRBJ2-1	many	TRBD2	CASSYGTSPYNEQFF	TGTGCCAGCAGTTATGGGACTAGCCCCTACAATGAGCAGTTCTTC
TRBV14	TRBJ2-5	.	.	CASSQGQTQYF	TGTGCCAGCAGCCAAGGGCAGACCCAGTACTTC
TRBV7-9	TRBJ1-4	.	TRBD1	CASSRQGQNEKLFF	TGTGCCAGCAGCCGACAGGGTCAGAATGAAAAACTGTTTTTT
TRBV6-1	TRBJ2-7	many	.	CASSDGPRGRYEQYF	TGTGCCAGCAGTGATGGGCCGCGAGGGCGTTATGAGCAGTACTTC
TRBV7-3	TRBJ2-1	many	TRBD2	CASSFGSGSPNEQFF	TGTGCCAGCAGCTTTGGTAGCGGGAGCCCCAATGAGCAGTTCTTC
TRBV29-1	TRBJ2-1	many	TRBD2	CSARGLAGGNEQFF	TGCAGCGCCAGGGGGCTAGCGGGAGGTAATGAGCAGTTCTTC
TRBV6-6	TRBJ2-1	few	TRBD2	CASSYSPMVAGSYNEQFF	TGTGCCAGCAGTTACTCCCCTATGGTAGCGGGCTCCTACAATGAGCAGTTCTTC
TRBV10-3	TRBJ2-2	few	TRBD2	CATGTSGAHSGELFF	TGTGCCACCGGGACTAGCGGGGCCCACTCCGGGGAGCTGTTTTTT
TRBV29-1	TRBJ1-1	few	.	CSARQAGNTEAFF	TGCAGCGCCAGACAGGCGGGGAACACTGAAGCTTTCTTT
TRBV6-1	TRBJ1-2	many	.	CASSEKWVYGYTF	TGTGCCAGCAGTGAAAAGTGGGTGTACGGCTACACCTTC
TRBV6-2/TRBV6-3	TRBJ2-5	.	.	CASSYGLVKKTQYF	TGTGCCAGCAGTTACGGTCTAGTCAAGAAGACCCAGTACTTC
TRBV4-1	TRBJ2-1	.	.	CASSQEAGRSSYNEQFF	TGCGCCAGCAGCCAAGAAGCGGGCCGGAGCTCCTACAATGAGCAGTTCTTC